The 5 T cell receptor beta chains below were found in one sample sequenced in a study of glioma-infiltrating T cells after dendritic cell vaccination. TCRdb keeps only in-frame clones here, not all; method: immunoSEQ multiplex PCR. The table lists 85,000 to 95,000 clones, about nine tenths of them singletons, with around a sixth in the top ten. The sample consisted of blood, taken before dendritic cell vaccination. Receptor source: a human donor with glioblastoma.

This chain joins TRBV2 and TRBJ2-1, with TRBD1 matching over 7 bases. CDR1 SNHLY and CDR2 FYNNEI come from the germline V gene. The V gene end was trimmed by 8 bases and the J gene end by 4 bases; junction bases not matched to a gene: 8. The CDR3 is 14 amino acids. The CDR3 DNA reads TGTGCCAGCCCACGAGGGGGCGATTACAATGAGCAGTTCTTC. It yields the protein CASPRGGDYNEQFF.

With regard to this clone: Other DNA sequences in this sample translate to the same CDR3. The chain uses TRBV11-3 and TRBJ2-7; D not certain. The CDR3 runs to 13 residues. Germline lookup yields CDR1 SGHNT and CDR2 YENEEA. Trimming left V 6 bases short and J 0 bases short, with 9 bases between. CDR3 bases: TGTGCCAGCAGTCTTAGGAGCTCCTACGAGCAGTACTTC. Protein: CASSLRSSYEQYF.

The chain recombines TRBV19 with TRBJ2-5, with a weak D call TRBD2 (5 bases). The CDR3 is 15 residues long. V was pared by 5 bases and J by 1 base, with 14 bases between. Germline V gives CDR1 LNHDA, CDR2 SQIVND (reference sequence). CDR3 protein: CASSSLEAAQETQYF. Written as DNA, the CDR3 is TGTGCCAGTAGTTCACTAGAGGCCGCCCAAGAGACCCAGTACTTC.

This clone was seen a few times. The chain combines TRBV21-1 with TRBJ1-6. TRBV21-1 is a listed pseudogene. This CDR3 has 14 residues. The CDR3 nucleotides read TGTGCCAGCAGCAGGGGGGGGTGTAATTCACCCCTCCACTTT. Residues: CASSRGGCNSPLHF.

The V and J genes are TRBV28 and TRBJ2-5; TRBD1 matches 9 bases. The germline V gene has CDR1 MDHEN and CDR2 SYDVKM. The CDR3 sequence is 17 residues long. After removal of 1 base from V and 1 base from J, the junction contained 7 bases not matched to a gene. In DNA form, the CDR3 reads TGTGCCAGCAGTTTATCGCTGGGACAGGGCCTCCAAGAGACCCAGTACTTC. Its protein is CASSLSLGQGLQETQYF.